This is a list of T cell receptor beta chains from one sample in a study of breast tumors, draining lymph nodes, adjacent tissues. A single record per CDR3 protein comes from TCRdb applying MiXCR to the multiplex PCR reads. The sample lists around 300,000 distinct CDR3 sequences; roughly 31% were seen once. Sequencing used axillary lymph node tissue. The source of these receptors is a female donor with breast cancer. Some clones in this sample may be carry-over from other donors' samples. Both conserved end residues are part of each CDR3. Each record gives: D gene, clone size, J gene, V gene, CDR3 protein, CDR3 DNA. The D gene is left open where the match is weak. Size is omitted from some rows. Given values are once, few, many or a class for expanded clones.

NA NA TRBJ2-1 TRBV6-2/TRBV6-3 CASSQKIEQFF TGTGCCAGCAGTCAAAAGATTGAGCAGTTCTTC
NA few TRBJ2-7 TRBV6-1 CATFYPYEQYF TGTGCCACCTTCTACCCCTACGAGCAGTACTTC
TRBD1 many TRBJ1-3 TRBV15 CATSRDWDSRNTIYF TGTGCCACCAGCAGAGATTGGGACAGCCGAAACACCATATATTTT
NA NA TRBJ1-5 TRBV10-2 CASSESGASNQPQHF TGCGCCAGCAGTGAGTCGGGGGCGAGCAATCAGCCCCAGCATTTT
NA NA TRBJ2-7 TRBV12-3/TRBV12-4 CASSSSRAAYEQYF TGTGCCAGCAGTTCCTCCAGAGCGGCCTACGAGCAGTACTTC
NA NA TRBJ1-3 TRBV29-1 CSAEDAGSFSGNTIYF TGCAGCGCTGAAGATGCGGGGAGCTTTTCTGGAAACACCATATATTTT
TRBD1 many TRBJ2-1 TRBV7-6 CASSSDQGVAYNEQFF TGTGCCAGCAGCTCAGACCAGGGGGTTGCATACAATGAGCAGTTCTTC
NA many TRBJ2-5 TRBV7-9 CASSRTANQETQYF TGTGCCAGCAGCCGAACGGCGAACCAAGAGACCCAGTACTTC
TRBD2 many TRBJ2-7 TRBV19 CASSSEGLAGGPSYEQYF TGTGCCAGTAGCTCTGAAGGACTAGCGGGAGGCCCCTCCTACGAGCAGTACTTC
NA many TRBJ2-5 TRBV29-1 CSVERMLGETQYF TGCAGCGTTGAACGGATGCTCGGGGAGACCCAGTACTTC
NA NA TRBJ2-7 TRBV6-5 CASSYSILQSYEQYF TGTGCCAGCAGTTACTCGATCTTGCAGTCCTACGAGCAGTACTTC
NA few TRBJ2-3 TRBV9 CASSVGAGPTDTQYF TGTGCCAGCAGCGTAGGGGCGGGCCCCACAGATACGCAGTATTTT
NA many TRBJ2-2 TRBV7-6 CASSLKGASTLTGELFF TGTGCCAGCAGCTTAAAAGGGGCGTCAACCCTCACCGGGGAGCTGTTTTTT
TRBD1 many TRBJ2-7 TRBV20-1 CSATPWDRGSYEQYF TGCAGTGCCACGCCCTGGGACAGGGGCTCCTACGAGCAGTACTTC
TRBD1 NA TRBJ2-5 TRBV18 CASSEGQGGETQYF TGTGCCAGCTCAGAAGGACAGGGGGGAGAGACCCAGTACTTC
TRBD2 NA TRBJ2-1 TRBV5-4 CASRLSGRFNEQFF TGTGCCAGCAGGCTCAGCGGGAGATTTAATGAGCAGTTCTTC
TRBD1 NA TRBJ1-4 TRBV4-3 CASSQEGDRGKKLSF TGCGCCAGCAGCCAAGAGGGGGACAGGGGCAAAAAACTGTCTTTT
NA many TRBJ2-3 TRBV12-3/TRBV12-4 CASRGSGTRTDTQYF TGTGCCAGCAGGGGAAGCGGAACTCGCACAGATACGCAGTATTTT
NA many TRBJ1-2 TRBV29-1 CSVGGGLDYGYTF TGCAGCGTTGGGGGTGGGCTCGACTATGGCTACACCTTC
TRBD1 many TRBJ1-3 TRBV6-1 CASSSLTGGSGNTIYF TGTGCCAGCAGTAGCCTTACAGGGGGCTCTGGAAACACCATATATTTT
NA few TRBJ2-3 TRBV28 CASSWRELTTMDTQYF TGTGCCAGCAGTTGGAGGGAGCTAACAACGATGGATACGCAGTATTTT
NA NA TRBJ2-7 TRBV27 CASSLIMDGTYEQYF TGTGCCAGCAGTCTGATAATGGACGGAACCTACGAGCAGTACTTC
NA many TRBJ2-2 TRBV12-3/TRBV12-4 CASSLAQKGHGELFF TGTGCCAGCAGTTTAGCGCAGAAGGGTCACGGGGAGCTGTTTTTT
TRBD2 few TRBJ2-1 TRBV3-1 CASSQDDGRAYNEQFF TGTGCCAGCAGCCAAGATGACGGGAGGGCCTACAATGAGCAGTTCTTC
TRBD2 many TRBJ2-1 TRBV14 CASSQAPTSGGRDEQFF TGTGCCAGCAGCCAGGCGCCCACTAGCGGGGGAAGGGATGAGCAGTTCTTC
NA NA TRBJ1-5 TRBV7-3 CASSLLPSGFQPQHF TGTGCCAGCAGCTTACTACCCAGCGGGTTCCAGCCCCAGCATTTT